These 22 T cell receptor beta chains originate from one sample sequenced in a study of cytomegalovirus exposure and HLA in healthy donors. The PCR ran on 60 Vbeta and 13 Jbeta primers. The protocol was immunoSEQ multiplex PCR, while the TCRdb copy is restricted to in-frame clones and leaves out a portion. The data contain about 180,000 clones, about 81% of them singletons. Sequencing was carried out using PBMCs. These receptors were taken from a man between 40 and 49 years old in good health and CMV-seronegative.

The genes are TRBV6-1 and TRBJ1-1; D possibly corresponds to TRBD1 (6 bases). Germline V lookup: CDR1 MNHNS, CDR2 SASEGT. V lost 3 bases and J lost 7, with 18 bases in between. The CDR3 extends over 15 amino acids. The CDR3 loop reads CASSDRGGNKGEAFF. CDR3 nucleotides: TGTGCCAGCAGTGATCGAGGGGGTAATAAGGGTGAAGCTTTCTTT.

This clone was found once. The V gene is TRBV1, the J gene TRBJ2-1; the DNA was not compared with TRBD1, the D call given in the table. TRBV1 is a pseudogene. CDR3 length: 13 residues. The CDR3 DNA follows: TGCACCAGCATTGGACAGGCTGCTGGTGAGCAGTTCTTC. This gives the protein CTSIGQAAGEQFF.

This clone was found once. The DNA of the CDR3 is TGTGCTAGTGGCATCGGGACAGGGCTCTTCACAGATACGCAGTATTTT. Encoded protein: CASGIGTGLFTDTQYF. The chain is built from TRBV12-5 and TRBJ2-3; 9 nucleotides match TRBD1. V dropped 6 bases and J dropped 2; count of bases not matched to a gene: 9. CDR1 is LGHNT, CDR2 FRNRAP, per germline. This CDR3 contains 16 residues.

The chain uses TRBV28 and TRBJ1-2, with 12 bases fitting TRBD1. This CDR3 region has 17 residues. V shed 11 bases, J shed 8 bases, and the junction held 21 bases outside the gene matches. From germline, CDR1 is MDHEN and CDR2 SYDVKM. The chain's CDR3 is CASLGSGTGGAEAGYTF. The CDR3 DNA is TGTGCCTCCTTAGGGAGCGGGACAGGGGGCGCAGAGGCCGGCTACACCTTC.

The gene calls are TRBV5-6 and TRBJ2-7; a possible D gene is TRBD2 (5 bases). CDR3 length: 15 amino acids. Germline CDR1 is SGHDT and CDR2 is YYEEEE. V gave up 4 bases and J gave up 2 bases, with 16 bases separating them. CDR3 DNA sequence: TGTGCCAGCAGCCCCAAGGACTTGACTACCTACGAGCAGTACTTC. This codes for CASSPKDLTTYEQYF.

This clone was counted between two and nine times. The chain carries TRBV5-1 and TRBJ1-4, with 9 bases lining up with TRBD1. The CDR3 has 13 residues. Germline V gene sequence: CDR1 SGHRS, CDR2 YFSETQ. Losses at the gene ends were 4 bases for V and 8 bases for J; bases not matched to a gene: 3. The DNA for the CDR3 is TGCGCCAGCAGCCTCGGGACAGGGGAAAAACTGTTTTTT. Its translation: CASSLGTGEKLFF.

The rearrangement uses TRBV2 and TRBJ2-3; D is possibly TRBD2 (5 bases). V lost 6 bases and J 6 bases, leaving 13 bases between the germline ends. The germline V gene encodes CDR1 SNHLY and CDR2 FYNNEI. The CDR3 has 13 amino acids. CDR3 in amino acids: CASSSGSPDTQYF. The CDR3 nucleotides read TGTGCCAGCAGCAGTGGGAGCCCCGATACGCAGTATTTT.

This sequence joins TRBV9 and TRBJ1-1; D may be TRBD1 (5 bases). With 4 bases removed from V and 3 bases from J, the gap between germline ends came to 13 bases. CDR1 and CDR2 (germline): SGDLS, YYNGEE. The CDR3 is 14 residues long. CDR3 coding DNA: TGTGCCAGCAGCTTGCGGTGGGGGGACACTGAAGCTTTCTTT. It specifies CASSLRWGDTEAFF.

On this clone itself: Other DNA sequences of this sample code for an identical CDR3. The DNA of the CDR3 is TGTGCCAGCAGTCTCGGCTCTGGGGCCAACGTCCTGACTTTC. Its protein is CASSLGSGANVLTF. The J gene is TRBJ2-6, the V gene TRBV6-5; no firm D call. The V end was cut by 5 bases, the J end by 0 bases, with 5 bases between. CDR1 and CDR2 (germline): MNHEY, SVGAGI. CDR3 length: 14 residues.

This clone occurred a few times. The J gene is TRBJ1-3, the V gene TRBV2; weak D call: TRBD1 (6 bases). The germline gives CDR1 SNHLY, CDR2 FYNNEI. V gave up 5 bases and J gave up 3 bases, with 20 bases separating them. The CDR3 consists of 17 residues. The CDR3 sequence is CASSIVVGADVGNTIYF. DNA for the CDR3: TGTGCCAGCAGTATAGTAGTGGGGGCTGATGTTGGAAACACCATATATTTT.

This sequence joins TRBV5-1 and TRBJ2-1; 8 bases are shared with TRBD2. V shed 3 bases, J shed 6 bases, and the junction held 8 bases outside the gene matches. The CDR3 extends over 15 amino acids. Germline CDR1 reads SGHRS; CDR2 reads YFSETQ. The CDR3 region has the DNA TGCGCCAGCAGCTCCCTTTCGGGGGGGGTCAATGAGCAGTTCTTC. Residues: CASSSLSGGVNEQFF.

V and J are TRBV6-6 and TRBJ2-3; 7 nucleotides agree with TRBD1. V shed 6 bases and J 10 bases; nucleotides not matched to a gene: 10. Germline V gene lookup returns CDR1 MNHNY and CDR2 SVGAGI (reference sequence). The CDR3 is made up of 13 amino acids. In DNA, the CDR3 is TGTGCCAGCAGGACTAACGACAGGGACGCGCAGTATTTT. Encoded protein: CASRTNDRDAQYF.

V is TRBV19 and J is TRBJ1-1, with a possible D match to TRBD1 (5 bases). The CDR3 has 12 amino acids. V lost 6 bases, J lost 10 bases, and 15 bases lay in between. Germline CDR1 LNHDA, CDR2 SQIVND (reference sequence). The CDR3 loop is CASRSLPGGAFF. The CDR3 DNA reads as TGTGCCAGTAGGAGCCTCCCGGGGGGAGCTTTCTTT.

The chain employs TRBV9 and TRBJ1-1; D not certain. V shed 3 bases and J shed 4 bases, with 13 bases lying between them. CDR1 SGDLS and CDR2 YYNGEE come from the germline V gene. The CDR3 is made up of 14 amino acids. CDR3 residues: CASSASLSSTEAFF. The CDR3 nucleotides read TGTGCCAGCAGCGCATCACTATCGAGCACTGAAGCTTTCTTT.

The rearrangement uses TRBV6-5 and TRBJ1-1; 7 bases line up with TRBD1. The CDR3 has 16 residues. Germline V lookup: CDR1 MNHEY, CDR2 SVGAGI. The V gene end was trimmed by 2 bases and the J gene end by 0 bases; junction bases not matched to a gene: 6. Written as DNA, the CDR3 is TGTGCCAGCAGTTACGCCCCCGGGACAGTGAACACTGAAGCTTTCTTT. It yields the protein CASSYAPGTVNTEAFF.

This chain links TRBV19 with TRBJ2-3; the match to TRBD2 covers 7 bases. The CDR3 is 17 residues long. Germline assignment: CDR1 LNHDA and CDR2 SQIVND (reference sequence). Germline trimming cut 4 bases from V and 3 bases from J; bases unmatched to any gene: 13. CDR3 loop: CASSRGLLAKVTDTQYF. The CDR3 region has the DNA TGTGCCAGTAGTAGAGGCCTACTAGCGAAGGTGACAGATACGCAGTATTTT.

V is TRBV2 and J is TRBJ1-4; 7 positions agree with TRBD1. Germline trimming cut 7 bases from V and 5 bases from J; bases unmatched to any gene: 10. The CDR3 spans 15 residues. Germline CDR1 and CDR2: SNHLY and FYNNEI. As DNA, the CDR3 is TGTGCCAGCATTATATCGACAGGGATAAATGAAAAACTGTTTTTT. Its translation is CASIISTGINEKLFF.

The chain couples TRBV7-2 to TRBJ1-3; no firm D call. The germline CDR1 and CDR2 sequences are SGHTA and FQGNSA. V dropped 5 bases and J dropped 0 bases, with 8 bases sitting between them. This CDR3 is built from 14 residues. Here the CDR3 DNA reads TGTGCCAGCAGCCCACGGGACTCTGGAAACACCATATATTTT. It specifies CASSPRDSGNTIYF.

The chain combines TRBV5-8 with TRBJ1-2; D gene uncertain. CDR1 SGHTS and CDR2 YDEGEE come from the germline V gene. V was pared by 0 bases and J by 4 bases, with 7 bases between. The length of the CDR3 is 13 residues. The CDR3 DNA sequence: TGTGCCAGCAGCTTGGACAGACCCTATGGCTACACCTTC. This encodes CASSLDRPYGYTF.

The V and J genes are TRBV6-5 and TRBJ2-7, with a possible D match to TRBD1 (6 bases). The CDR3 is made up of 13 amino acids. V gave up 6 bases and J gave up 4 bases, with 13 bases separating them. Germline CDR1 is MNHEY and CDR2 is SVGAGI. CDR3 protein: CASRDDRRYEQYF. DNA of the CDR3: TGTGCCAGCAGGGACGACAGGAGGTACGAGCAGTACTTC.

Concerning this clone itself: Within the sample, other DNA sequences also encode this same CDR3. The chain links TRBV5-4 to TRBJ1-2; possible D gene TRBD1, 6 bases. The V gene lost 2 bases and the J gene lost 7 bases, with 12 bases spanning the gap. Per the germline V gene, CDR1 is SGHNT and CDR2 is YYREEE (reference sequence). The CDR3 has 13 amino acids. The CDR3 DNA is TGTGCCAGCAGCTTAGACCGCAGGGGTGGCTACACCTTC. Encoded protein: CASSLDRRGGYTF.

The chain recombines TRBV7-2 with TRBJ2-5; no clear D. Germline V gene sequence: CDR1 SGHTA, CDR2 FQGNSA. Trimming pared 1 base from V and 1 base from J, leaving 7 bases between. The CDR3 spans 14 residues. CDR3 sequence (DNA): TGTGCCAGCAGCTTAGAACGGTTCCAAGAGACCCAGTACTTC. Translating gives CASSLERFQETQYF.